Listed here are 26 T cell receptor beta chains from one sample, sequenced in a study of tumor and adjacent non-tumor tissue in lung cancer. This sample's RNA came from whole unsorted tissue. TCRbeta libraries were built with three rounds of nested PCR, modified from ARM-PCR. Each CDR3 protein is one row after TCRdb ran MiXCR on the multiplex PCR reads. This table has over 100,000 distinct CDR3 sequences, roughly 77% appearing once. The sequencing input was lung tumor tissue. These receptors came from a woman aged 55-69 years with non-small cell lung cancer.

This clonotype showed up just once. One junction end disagrees with the germline gene, perhaps due to a read error. This chain connects TRBV4-1 to TRBJ2-5; D gene uncertain. CDR3 length: 15 amino acids. Germline lookup yields CDR1 MGHRA and CDR2 YSYEKL. The CDR3 DNA reads as TGCGCCAGCAGCCAAGATCCCGGTACAGTGGAGACCCAGTATTTC. Protein sequence: CASSQDPGTVETQYF.

As for this clonotype: The junction does not match germline at one end; this may be a read error. The rearrangement uses TRBV29-1 and TRBJ1-1, with D possibly being TRBD1 (6 bases). This CDR3 comprises 14 residues. The germline V gene has CDR1 SQVTM and CDR2 ANQGSEA. CDR3 loop: CSVDGGGWDTEVSF. As DNA, the CDR3 is TGCAGCGTTGACGGCGGGGGTTGGGACACTGAAGTTTCCTTT. Full variable domain (outside the CDR3, taken from reference TRBV29-1 and TRBJ1-1): SAVISQKPSRDICQRGTSLTIQCQVDSQVTMMFWYRQQPGQSLTLIATANQGSEATYESGFVIDKFPISRPNLTFSTLTVSNMSPEDSSIYLCSVDGGGWDTEVSFGQGTRLTVV.

Turning to this clonotype: A single base separates this from a much larger clone, so it may be a read error. CDR3 in amino acids: CASSFRNHPGLVIYEQYF. In nucleotides, the CDR3 is TGTGCCAGCAGTTTCAGAAACCACCCGGGACTAGTGATCTACGAGCAGTACTTC. This chain uses TRBV6-2 or TRBV6-3 with TRBJ2-7; TRBD2 matches 8 bases. Germline V CDR1 and CDR2: MNHEY, SVGEGT. The CDR3 is made up of 18 amino acids. V was clipped by 4 bases and J by 3 bases; unmatched bases: 17.

This clonotype is labeled as medium-sized (0.01 to 0.1%). The CDR3 loop reads CASSTTGVSGYTF. In DNA, the CDR3 is TGTGCCAGCAGCACTACAGGGGTCTCTGGCTACACCTTC. The chain couples TRBV11-2 to TRBJ1-2, with TRBD1 identical over 7 bases. V gave up 5 bases and J gave up 7 bases; unmatched junction bases: 7. This CDR3 comprises 13 residues. The germline V gene has CDR1 SGHAT and CDR2 FQNNGV. Full variable domain (missing parts from reference TRBV11-2 and TRBJ1-2): EAGVAQSPRYKIIEKRQSVAFWCNPISGHATLYWYQQILGQGPKLLIQFQNNGVVDDSQLPKDRFSAERLKGVDSTLKIQPAKLEDSAVYLCASSTTGVSGYTFGSGTRLTVV.

Turning to this clonotype: This may be a read error: a much more frequent sequence differs by one nucleotide. V is TRBV12-3 or TRBV12-4 and J is TRBJ2-1; D might be TRBD2 (5 bases). The CDR3 runs to 16 residues. The CDR3 protein is CASSSLAPSSYDEQFF. The CDR3 DNA reads TGTGCCAGCAGTTCTTTAGCGCCTAGCTCCTACGATGAGCAGTTCTTC.

With regard to this clonotype: The conserved final phenylalanine or tryptophan is absent from the CDR3, which likely points to a read error. The rearrangement joins TRBV6-2 or TRBV6-3 to TRBJ2-5; D gene ambiguous. The V gene's germline CDR1 is MNHEY and CDR2 SVGEGT. There are 11 residues in the CDR3. Here the CDR3 DNA reads TGTGCCAGCAGAAAATCCGAGATCCAGTACATC. This codes for CASRKSEIQYI.

As concerns this clonotype: This sequence may be a read error, since a much larger clone differs from it by one base. This sequence joins TRBV29-1 and TRBJ2-1; D is undetermined. Germline CDR1 is SQVTM and CDR2 is ANQGSEA. This CDR3 comprises 14 residues. CDR3 in DNA: TGCAGCGTTGCCCAGCAGAATGTATACAATGACCAGTTCTTC. It translates to CSVAQQNVYNDQFF.

The chain combines TRBV11-3 with TRBJ2-7; possibly TRBD2 for D (5 bases). The CDR3 runs 14 residues. Germline values: CDR1 SGHNT, CDR2 YENEEA. The CDR3 coding sequence is TGTGATAGCAGCTTAGGTACGGGAACCTACGAGCAGTACTTC. It codes for CDSSLGTGTYEQYF. Full variable domain (rest looked up from reference TRBV11-3 and TRBJ2-7): EAGVVQSPRYKIIEKKQPVAFWCNPISGHNTLYWYLQNLGQGPELLIRYENEEAVDDSQLPKDRFSAERLKGVDSTLKIQPAELGDSAVYLCDSSLGTGTYEQYFGPGTRLTVT.

As to this clonotype: The junction differs from germline at one of its ends, possibly a read error. The rearrangement uses TRBV5-4 and TRBJ1-2; TRBD1 might be the D (6 bases). The CDR3 has 14 amino acids. CDR1 and CDR2 (germline): SGHNT, YYREEE (reference sequence). Here the CDR3 DNA reads TGTGCCAACAGCTCGGGACATATCAACTATGGCTACACCTTC. The encoded protein is CANSSGHINYGYTF.

On this clonotype: At one end, the junction sequence differs from germline, possibly due to a read error. V usage is TRBV6-6 and J usage is TRBJ2-5; D call uncertain. In germline, CDR1 is MNHNY, CDR2 SVGAGI (reference sequence). The CDR3 runs 12 residues. CDR3 sequence: CASSSDQETQYF. As DNA, the CDR3 is TGTGCCAGTAGTTCGGATCAAGAGACCCAGTACTTC.

In regard to this clonotype: A read error may produce the germline difference seen at one junction end. V and J are TRBV11-1 and TRBJ2-3; D unclear. In germline, CDR1 is SGHAT, CDR2 FQDESV (reference sequence). This CDR3 is built from 17 residues. The CDR3 nucleotides are TGTACCAGCAGCTCCCCCATGGGGTGGGGAAGCACAGATACGCAGTATTTT. Its translation: CTSSSPMGWGSTDTQYF.

With regard to this clonotype: Sequence at one end of the junction differs from germline and may be a read error. The chain combines TRBV5-6 with TRBJ1-2; 11 bases map to TRBD1. Per the germline V gene, CDR1 is SGHDT and CDR2 is YYEEEE. The CDR3 loop spans 17 amino acids. The CDR3 DNA reads as TGTGCCAGCACCTTGATTCTCGGGACAGGGGGAAGCTATGGCTACACCTTC. It specifies CASTLILGTGGSYGYTF.

The chain recombines TRBV20-1 with TRBJ2-7; TRBD2 matches 8 bases. The CDR3 spans 14 residues. Per the germline V gene, CDR1 is DFQATT and CDR2 is SNEGSKA (reference sequence). CDR3 loop: CIASHPGLGPEQYF. In DNA, the CDR3 is TGCATTGCCTCACATCCGGGACTAGGACCCGAGCAGTACTTC.

On this clonotype itself: The junction departs from germline at one end; a sequencing error may be responsible. The chain uses TRBV28 and TRBJ2-1; D gene uncertain. The CDR3 consists of 13 residues. Looked up from germline, CDR1 is MDHEN and CDR2 is SYDVKM. The CDR3 loop reads CASNLSRYNEQFF. The CDR3 DNA follows: TGTGCCAGCAATTTATCCCGATATAATGAGCAGTTCTTC.

Concerning this clonotype: One junction end disagrees with the germline gene, perhaps due to a read error. The CDR3 is CASSYRQGVYEQYF. Here the CDR3 DNA reads TGTGCCAGCAGCTACCGACAGGGCGTCTACGAGCAGTACTTT. The rearrangement joins TRBV5-4 to TRBJ2-7; 7 bases are a match to TRBD1. Per the germline V gene, CDR1 is SGHNT and CDR2 is YYREEE (reference sequence). The CDR3 has 14 residues.

About this clonotype itself: The junction differs from germline at one of its ends, possibly a read error. The chain uses TRBV6-1 and TRBJ1-1; D uncertain. Germline V gene sequence: CDR1 MNHNS, CDR2 SASEGT. This CDR3 has 15 amino acids. For the CDR3, the DNA is TGTTCCAGCAGGTCGGGGAGCCAGATGAACACTGAAGCTTTCTTT. This gives the protein CSSRSGSQMNTEAFF.

The rearrangement joins TRBV30 to TRBJ2-2; D gene uncertain. This CDR3 region has 15 residues. The V end lost 0 bases, the J end lost 6 bases, and 14 bases lay between the germline ends. CDR1 GTSNPN and CDR2 SVGIG come from the germline V gene (reference sequence). As DNA, the CDR3 is TGTGCCTGGAGTGTAATTTTACGGGTTCCCGGGGAGCTGTTTTTT. Translated, it gives CAWSVILRVPGELFF.

On this clonotype itself: One junction end does not reproduce the germline sequence, and a read error may be involved. V is TRBV20-1 and J is TRBJ2-2; 8 bases match TRBD2. Looked up from germline, CDR1 is DFQATT and CDR2 is SNEGSKA (reference sequence). This CDR3 comprises 14 residues. This CDR3 is CCVSSTSGTRELFF. In DNA form, the CDR3 reads TGCTGTGTTTCCAGCACTAGCGGCACCCGGGAGCTGTTTTTT.

Turning to this clonotype: At one end the junction does not follow the germline gene, possibly because of a read error. The V gene is TRBV4-3, the J gene TRBJ2-1, with D possibly being TRBD2 (6 bases). The CDR3 spans 17 residues. Germline-derived CDR1 and CDR2 are LGHNA and YSLEER. The CDR3 nucleotides read TGCTCCAGCAGCCAAGGGGCCAACCGGGACTCCCTCGATGATCAGTTCTTC. The encoded protein is CSSSQGANRDSLDDQFF.

This clonotype was seen at least ten times. J is TRBJ1-2 and V is TRBV29-1; D remains ambiguous. Germline V gene data show CDR1 as SQVTM and CDR2 as ANQGSEA. V shed 4 bases and J shed 6 bases, with 15 bases lying between them. The CDR3 has 13 residues. The CDR3 sequence: CSVGEEIFDGYTF. The CDR3 DNA reads TGCAGCGTTGGGGAGGAGATTTTTGATGGCTACACCTTC.

This clonotype was found many times. The chain has TRBV4-3 and TRBJ1-5; D remains unclear. With 3 bases removed from V and 4 bases from J, the gap between germline ends came to 7 bases. CDR3 length: 13 amino acids. Germline V lookup: CDR1 LGHNA, CDR2 YSLEER. CDR3 sequence: CASSQRMNQPQHF. CDR3 in DNA: TGCGCCAGCAGCCAGAGGATGAATCAGCCCCAGCATTTT.

About this clonotype: The junction shows a germline mismatch at one end, possibly a read error. This chain uses TRBV11-2 with TRBJ2-4; 7 nucleotides align to TRBD1. Per the germline V gene, CDR1 is SGHAT and CDR2 is FQNNGV. The length of the CDR3 is 14 residues. In nucleotides, the CDR3 is TGTGCCAGCAGTCATACAGGGGCCAAAAACATTCAGTATTTC. Its translation is CASSHTGAKNIQYF.

Comment on this clonotype: A read error is possible here, since a much larger clone lies one base away. V gene TRBV6-5 combines with J gene TRBJ2-1, with a tentative D call TRBD1 (5 bases). The CDR3 runs to 13 residues. Germline CDR1 reads MNHEY; CDR2 reads SVGAGI. Trimming stripped 6 bases from V and 5 bases from J, with 11 bases between. The CDR3 region is CASRRGQHNEQFF. As DNA, the CDR3 is TGTGCCAGCAGAAGGGGCCAGCACAATGAGCAGTTCTTC.

About this clonotype itself: The germline gene is not matched at one end of the junction; a read error may be the cause. The chain employs TRBV29-1 and TRBJ1-2, with 8 bases fitting TRBD1. The CDR3 is 12 amino acids. The V gene's germline CDR1 is SQVTM and CDR2 ANQGSEA. DNA of the CDR3: TGCAACGGCGGACAGGGAGACTATTGCTACAGCTTC. Its protein is CNGGQGDYCYSF.

As regards this clonotype: The junction shows a germline mismatch at one end, possibly a read error. The chain is built from TRBV2 and TRBJ2-4; 9 bases are a match to TRBD2. This CDR3 contains 16 residues. Germline lookup yields CDR1 SNHLY and CDR2 FYNNEI. CDR3 sequence reads: CANSEGSGGAKNIQYF. CDR3 sequence (DNA): TGTGCCAACAGTGAAGGTAGCGGGGGAGCCAAAAACATTCAGTACTTC.

As concerns this clonotype: A much bigger clone sits one base away, suggesting this may be a read error. The CDR3 does not close with the conserved phenylalanine or tryptophan, likely indicating a read error. The CDR3 spells CASSSPNTDTQYS. CDR3 coding DNA: TGTGCCAGCAGCTCACCCAACACAGATACGCAGTATTCT. The rearrangement links TRBV6-2 or TRBV6-3 to TRBJ2-3; D gene unclear. This CDR3 spans 13 amino acids. The ends were cut back, 6 bases at V and 2 bases at J, with 9 bases in the middle. Germline CDR1 is MNHEY and CDR2 is SVGEGT.